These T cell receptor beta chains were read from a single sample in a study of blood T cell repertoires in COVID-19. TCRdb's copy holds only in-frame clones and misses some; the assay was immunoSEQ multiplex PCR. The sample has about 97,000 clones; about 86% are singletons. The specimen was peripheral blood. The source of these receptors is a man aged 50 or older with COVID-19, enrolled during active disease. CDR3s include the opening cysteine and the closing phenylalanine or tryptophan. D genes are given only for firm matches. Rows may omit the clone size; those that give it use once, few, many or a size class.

CDR3nt: TGTGCCAGCAGCCCCCCGGGGGGTACGCAGTATTTT
CDR3aa: CASSPPGGTQYF
abundance: .
d_gene: TRBD2
v_gene: TRBV3-1/TRBV3-2
j_gene: TRBJ2-3

CDR3nt: TGTGCCAGCAGCTTAAAGGGACACTCGCGGACTGGGGCCAACGTCCTGACTTTC
CDR3aa: CASSLKGHSRTGANVLTF
abundance: .
d_gene: .
v_gene: TRBV7-3
j_gene: TRBJ2-6

CDR3nt: TGTGCCATCAGTGAGTTTGAGCGGGGGGGCACTGAGCAGTTCTTC
CDR3aa: CAISEFERGGTEQFF
abundance: .
d_gene: TRBD2
v_gene: TRBV10-3
j_gene: TRBJ2-1

CDR3nt: TGCGCCAGCAGCGGGACAGGGGGAGCGCCTGAAGCTTTCTTT
CDR3aa: CASSGTGGAPEAFF
abundance: .
d_gene: TRBD1
v_gene: TRBV4-1
j_gene: TRBJ1-1

CDR3nt: TGTGCCAGCAGCCCTCCGGCGGGGGAAGTAGTGGAGACCAATCAGCCCCAGCATTTT
CDR3aa: CASSPPAGEVVETNQPQHF
abundance: few
d_gene: .
v_gene: TRBV3-1/TRBV3-2
j_gene: TRBJ1-5

CDR3nt: TGTGCCAGCAGCTTAACAGGGATTATGAGTGGCTACACCTTC
CDR3aa: CASSLTGIMSGYTF
abundance: .
d_gene: .
v_gene: TRBV7-8
j_gene: TRBJ1-2

CDR3nt: TGTGCCAGTAGTATGCCGGGACAGCCTGCAACTAATGAAAAACTGTTTTTT
CDR3aa: CASSMPGQPATNEKLFF
abundance: .
d_gene: TRBD1
v_gene: TRBV19
j_gene: TRBJ1-4

CDR3nt: TGCAGCGTTGACCGACAGGGGCAAGGTGGCTACACCTTC
CDR3aa: CSVDRQGQGGYTF
abundance: .
d_gene: TRBD1
v_gene: TRBV29-1
j_gene: TRBJ1-2

CDR3nt: TGTGCCAGCAGAGGACACAAGGTGGGGGAGACCCAGTACTTC
CDR3aa: CASRGHKVGETQYF
abundance: .
d_gene: .
v_gene: TRBV6-5
j_gene: TRBJ2-5

CDR3nt: TGTGCCAGCAGCTTAGCGGCTAGCGGAACCTACGAGCAGTACTTC
CDR3aa: CASSLAASGTYEQYF
abundance: .
d_gene: TRBD2
v_gene: TRBV7-8
j_gene: TRBJ2-7

CDR3nt: TGTGCCAGCAGCCCCATGGGGGGTTATAATTCACCCCTCCACTTT
CDR3aa: CASSPMGGYNSPLHF
abundance: .
d_gene: .
v_gene: TRBV7-2
j_gene: TRBJ1-6

CDR3nt: TGTGCCAGCTCACCCCCGGGGCAGGGGGCGCGGTCGAGGACTGAAGCTTTCTTT
CDR3aa: CASSPPGQGARSRTEAFF
abundance: .
d_gene: TRBD1
v_gene: TRBV18
j_gene: TRBJ1-1

CDR3nt: TGTGCCAGCTCACCAAGACAGGGAGGTGGTATGAGCACTGAAGCTTTCTTT
CDR3aa: CASSPRQGGGMSTEAFF
abundance: few
d_gene: TRBD1
v_gene: TRBV18
j_gene: TRBJ1-1

CDR3nt: TGTGCCAGCAGCTGGGGGGGAACCGGGGAGCTGTTTTTT
CDR3aa: CASSWGGTGELFF
abundance: few
d_gene: TRBD2
v_gene: TRBV12-3/TRBV12-4
j_gene: TRBJ2-2

CDR3nt: TGCAGCGTTGGAAGGCGGGACCTAAAGGGTGGCTACACCTTC
CDR3aa: CSVGRRDLKGGYTF
abundance: .
d_gene: .
v_gene: TRBV29-1
j_gene: TRBJ1-2

CDR3nt: TGTGCCAGCAGCTCAGTAGGAGCGGGGGCAGCTGGTGAGCAGTTCTTC
CDR3aa: CASSSVGAGAAGEQFF
abundance: .
d_gene: TRBD2
v_gene: TRBV7-2
j_gene: TRBJ2-1

CDR3nt: TGTGCCAGCAGTTATACAGAGAATTCACCCCTCCACTTT
CDR3aa: CASSYTENSPLHF
abundance: .
d_gene: .
v_gene: TRBV6-6
j_gene: TRBJ1-6

CDR3nt: TGCAGCGTTGTACAGGGGGTAGAAGCTTTCTTT
CDR3aa: CSVVQGVEAFF
abundance: .
d_gene: TRBD1
v_gene: TRBV29-1
j_gene: TRBJ1-1

CDR3nt: TGTGCCAGTAGTATCCCACCGGGACAGGGGGGATCACCCCTCCACTTT
CDR3aa: CASSIPPGQGGSPLHF
abundance: .
d_gene: TRBD1
v_gene: TRBV19
j_gene: TRBJ1-6

CDR3nt: TGTGCCAGCAGCTTGCCAGGGGGCAACTATGGCTACACCTTC
CDR3aa: CASSLPGGNYGYTF
abundance: once
d_gene: TRBD1
v_gene: TRBV5-4
j_gene: TRBJ1-2

CDR3nt: TGTGCCAGCAGCCTTCGGGACAGGGTCGGCTACACCTTC
CDR3aa: CASSLRDRVGYTF
abundance: .
d_gene: TRBD1
v_gene: TRBV7-2
j_gene: TRBJ1-2

CDR3nt: TGTGCCTGGCGACAGGGGGCGGGCCACGAGCAGTACTTC
CDR3aa: CAWRQGAGHEQYF
abundance: .
d_gene: TRBD1
v_gene: TRBV30
j_gene: TRBJ2-7

CDR3nt: TGTGCCAGCATTGGACACATGAACACTGAAGCTTTCTTT
CDR3aa: CASIGHMNTEAFF
abundance: .
d_gene: .
v_gene: TRBV6-5
j_gene: TRBJ1-1

CDR3nt: TGTGCCATCAGTGGGTCCGGGACTAACTATGGCTACACCTTC
CDR3aa: CAISGSGTNYGYTF
abundance: .
d_gene: .
v_gene: TRBV10-3
j_gene: TRBJ1-2

CDR3nt: TGTGCCAGCAGTGAGGGGGGGCTGTACACTGAAGCTTTCTTT
CDR3aa: CASSEGGLYTEAFF
abundance: .
d_gene: .
v_gene: TRBV2
j_gene: TRBJ1-1

CDR3nt: TGTGCCAGCAGCTTAGCCGGGACAAACGATGAGCAGTTCTTC
CDR3aa: CASSLAGTNDEQFF
abundance: .
d_gene: .
v_gene: TRBV7-8
j_gene: TRBJ2-1

CDR3nt: TGTGCCAGCTCACCACCTACAGGTCGCACCGGGGAGCTGTTTTTT
CDR3aa: CASSPPTGRTGELFF
abundance: .
d_gene: .
v_gene: TRBV18
j_gene: TRBJ2-2

CDR3nt: TGTGCCAGCAGTTACAGGACCAGGGCCACTGAAGCTTTCTTT
CDR3aa: CASSYRTRATEAFF
abundance: .
d_gene: .
v_gene: TRBV6-5
j_gene: TRBJ1-1

CDR3nt: TGCAGCGTTGGACAGGTGGGCGGGGAGCTGTTTTTT
CDR3aa: CSVGQVGGELFF
abundance: .
d_gene: .
v_gene: TRBV29-1
j_gene: TRBJ2-2

CDR3nt: TGTGCCAGCAGTGAGTCCCGTTGGCCAGGGGAACACTTGAACACTGAAGCTTTCTTT
CDR3aa: CASSESRWPGEHLNTEAFF
abundance: .
d_gene: .
v_gene: TRBV2
j_gene: TRBJ1-1

CDR3nt: TGTGCCAGCAGCCTAGCGCGGTGGGATCAGCCCCAGCATTTT
CDR3aa: CASSLARWDQPQHF
abundance: .
d_gene: .
v_gene: TRBV6-5
j_gene: TRBJ1-5

CDR3nt: TGTGCCAGCAGTTACTCGATTCTATCTGGAAACACCATATATTTT
CDR3aa: CASSYSILSGNTIYF
abundance: few
d_gene: .
v_gene: TRBV6-5
j_gene: TRBJ1-3

CDR3nt: TGTGCCAGCAGCCTAAATTTCGGACAAGCTGGAAACACCATATATTTT
CDR3aa: CASSLNFGQAGNTIYF
abundance: .
d_gene: .
v_gene: TRBV11-2
j_gene: TRBJ1-3

CDR3nt: TGCAGCGTCCCCGGTCTTATCGGGCAGTTCTTC
CDR3aa: CSVPGLIGQFF
abundance: .
d_gene: .
v_gene: TRBV29-1
j_gene: TRBJ2-1

CDR3nt: TGTGCCACCAGCAGAGTAGGGGTAGCTAATGAAAAACTGTTTTTT
CDR3aa: CATSRVGVANEKLFF
abundance: .
d_gene: .
v_gene: TRBV15
j_gene: TRBJ1-4

CDR3nt: TGTGCCAGCATCACGGACAGGGGGCAAGCTAACTATGGCTACACCTTC
CDR3aa: CASITDRGQANYGYTF
abundance: .
d_gene: TRBD1
v_gene: TRBV6-6
j_gene: TRBJ1-2

CDR3nt: TGCGCCAGCAGCCTTGGACAGGGATACAATGAGCAGTTCTTC
CDR3aa: CASSLGQGYNEQFF
abundance: .
d_gene: TRBD1
v_gene: TRBV5-1
j_gene: TRBJ2-1

CDR3nt: TGTGCCAGCAGTGTTATGAGGGAACAAAGTGAAGCTTTCTTT
CDR3aa: CASSVMREQSEAFF
abundance: .
d_gene: .
v_gene: TRBV2
j_gene: TRBJ1-1

CDR3nt: TGTGCCAGCAGCGTAGGGGAGGGACCCTACGAGCAGTACTTC
CDR3aa: CASSVGEGPYEQYF
abundance: .
d_gene: TRBD2
v_gene: TRBV9
j_gene: TRBJ2-7

CDR3nt: TGTGCCAGCAGTGAAAGGGGGACAGGGGGCACAGATACGCAGTATTTT
CDR3aa: CASSERGTGGTDTQYF
abundance: once
d_gene: TRBD1
v_gene: TRBV6-1
j_gene: TRBJ2-3

CDR3nt: TGTGCCAGCAGCTTAACTCCAGCGGGCTATGACCCAAGCTCCTACAATGAGCAGTTCTTC
CDR3aa: CASSLTPAGYDPSSYNEQFF
abundance: once
d_gene: .
v_gene: TRBV7-8
j_gene: TRBJ2-1

CDR3nt: TGTGCCAGTAGTATCTCTTACTCCTACGAGCAGTACTTC
CDR3aa: CASSISYSYEQYF
abundance: .
d_gene: .
v_gene: TRBV19
j_gene: TRBJ2-7

CDR3nt: TGTGCCAGCAGCGTAACGGCCGGGACAGGGGGCTCTTATAATTCACCCCTCCACTTT
CDR3aa: CASSVTAGTGGSYNSPLHF
abundance: .
d_gene: TRBD1
v_gene: TRBV9
j_gene: TRBJ1-6

CDR3nt: TGCGCCAGCAGCTTGTCTACAGTCAATTCACCCCTCCACTTT
CDR3aa: CASSLSTVNSPLHF
abundance: .
d_gene: .
v_gene: TRBV5-1
j_gene: TRBJ1-6

CDR3nt: TGTGCCAGCAGTTTTGGCAACAGTGCTTTCTTT
CDR3aa: CASSFGNSAFF
abundance: few
d_gene: .
v_gene: TRBV28
j_gene: TRBJ1-1

CDR3nt: TGTGCCAGCAGCTTAGTTCGTAACTATGGCTACACCTTC
CDR3aa: CASSLVRNYGYTF
abundance: .
d_gene: .
v_gene: TRBV7-2
j_gene: TRBJ1-2

CDR3nt: TGTGCCAGCAGCCAAGAGCGTGTAAGCGAGCAGTACTTC
CDR3aa: CASSQERVSEQYF
abundance: .
d_gene: .
v_gene: TRBV4-2
j_gene: TRBJ2-7